This T cell receptor (beta chain) was sequenced for a study of shared clonotypes between healthy human individuals. Concerning this clone: Its antigen is as yet unknown.

CD8 cells classed as naive were CD45RO-negative and positively selected for CCR7, excluding terminally differentiated effector memory CD45RA+ cells. The protocol was immunoSEQ multiplex PCR, while the TCRdb copy is restricted to in-frame clones and leaves out a portion. In the table there are 1.5 million to 2.5 million clones, about 95% of which are singletons. General observations from the study: Rarefaction analysis demonstrated incomplete sorted-subset sequencing notwithstanding large depth.

Germline V gene data show CDR1 as MDHEN and CDR2 as SYDVKM. V lost 3 bases, J lost 7 bases, and 10 bases lay in between. This CDR3 is 13 amino acids long. The origin of this receptor is a man younger than 30 in good health. Material: naive CD8+ T cells sorted from blood. The chain joins TRBV28 to TRBJ1-5; D not resolved. The CDR3: CASSFDSQQPQHF. The DNA of the CDR3 is TGTGCCAGCAGTTTCGATTCTCAACAGCCCCAGCATTTT.